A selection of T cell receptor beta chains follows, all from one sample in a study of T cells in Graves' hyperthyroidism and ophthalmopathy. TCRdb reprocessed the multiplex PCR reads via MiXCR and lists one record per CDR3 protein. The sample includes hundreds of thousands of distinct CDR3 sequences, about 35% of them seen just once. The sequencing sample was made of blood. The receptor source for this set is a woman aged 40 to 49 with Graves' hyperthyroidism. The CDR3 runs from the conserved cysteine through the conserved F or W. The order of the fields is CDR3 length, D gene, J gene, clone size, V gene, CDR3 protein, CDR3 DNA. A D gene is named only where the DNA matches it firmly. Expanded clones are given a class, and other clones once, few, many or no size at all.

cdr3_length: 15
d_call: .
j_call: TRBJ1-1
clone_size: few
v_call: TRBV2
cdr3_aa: CASRGDRDGNTEAFF
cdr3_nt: TGTGCCAGCAGGGGGGACCGGGACGGTAACACTGAAGCTTTCTTT

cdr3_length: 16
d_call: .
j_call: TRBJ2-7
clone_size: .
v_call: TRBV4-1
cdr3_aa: CASSQDRGSPSYEQYF
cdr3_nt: TGCGCCAGCAGCCAAGATCGGGGGTCCCCTTCCTACGAGCAGTACTTC

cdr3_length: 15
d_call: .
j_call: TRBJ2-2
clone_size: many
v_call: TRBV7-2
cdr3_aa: CASKNRGLNTGELFF
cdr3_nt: TGTGCCAGCAAGAATAGGGGTTTGAACACCGGGGAGCTGTTTTTT

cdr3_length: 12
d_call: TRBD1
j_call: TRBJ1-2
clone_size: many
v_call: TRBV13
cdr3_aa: CASSLTGSVDTF
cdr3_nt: TGTGCCAGCAGCCTGACAGGGTCTGTGGACACCTTC

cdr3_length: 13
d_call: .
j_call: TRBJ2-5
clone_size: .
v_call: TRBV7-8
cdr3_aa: CASKKGYGETQYF
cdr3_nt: TGTGCCAGCAAAAAGGGTTACGGGGAGACCCAGTACTTC

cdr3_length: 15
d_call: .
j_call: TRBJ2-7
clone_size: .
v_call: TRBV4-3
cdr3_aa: CASSQDPTGSYEQYF
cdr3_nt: TGCGCCAGCAGCCAAGATCCCACTGGTTCCTACGAGCAGTACTTC

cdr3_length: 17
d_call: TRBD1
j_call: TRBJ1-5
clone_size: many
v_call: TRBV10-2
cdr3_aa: CASSDSGQGEWSQPQHF
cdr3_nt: TGCGCCAGCAGTGATTCAGGACAGGGAGAATGGAGTCAGCCCCAGCATTTT

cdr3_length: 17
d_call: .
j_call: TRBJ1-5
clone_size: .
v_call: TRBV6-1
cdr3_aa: CASSKALGVNSNQPQHF
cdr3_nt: TGTGCCAGCAGCAAAGCCCTGGGAGTCAATAGCAATCAGCCCCAGCATTTT

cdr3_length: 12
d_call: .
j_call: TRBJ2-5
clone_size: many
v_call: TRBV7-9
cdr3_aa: CASSLVVETQYF
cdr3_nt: TGTGCCAGCAGCTTAGTAGTTGAGACCCAGTACTTC

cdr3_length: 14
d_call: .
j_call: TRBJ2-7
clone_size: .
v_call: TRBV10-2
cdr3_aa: CASSVIRVSYEQYF
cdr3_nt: TGCGCCAGCAGTGTTATACGCGTCAGCTACGAGCAGTACTTC

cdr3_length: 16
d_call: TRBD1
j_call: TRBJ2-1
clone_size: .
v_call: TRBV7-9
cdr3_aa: CASSPVGTGASNEQFF
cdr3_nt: TGTGCCAGCAGCCCAGTAGGGACAGGGGCCTCCAATGAGCAGTTCTTC

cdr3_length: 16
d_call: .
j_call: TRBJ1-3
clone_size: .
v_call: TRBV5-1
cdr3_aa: CASSAGAGTSGNTIYF
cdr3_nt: TGCGCCAGCAGCGCAGGGGCAGGAACCTCTGGAAACACCATATATTTT

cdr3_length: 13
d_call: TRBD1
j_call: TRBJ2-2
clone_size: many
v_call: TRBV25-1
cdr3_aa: CASTGTATGELFF
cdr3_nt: TGTGCCAGCACCGGGACAGCCACCGGGGAGCTGTTTTTT

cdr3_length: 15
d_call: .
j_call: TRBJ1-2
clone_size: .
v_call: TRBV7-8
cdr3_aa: CASSLLPQETYGYTF
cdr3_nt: TGTGCCAGCAGTTTATTGCCCCAGGAGACCTATGGCTACACCTTC

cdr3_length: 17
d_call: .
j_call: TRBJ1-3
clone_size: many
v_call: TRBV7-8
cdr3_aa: CASSRTLWGNSGNTIYF
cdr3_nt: TGTGCCAGCAGCCGTACGCTCTGGGGAAACTCTGGAAACACCATATATTTT

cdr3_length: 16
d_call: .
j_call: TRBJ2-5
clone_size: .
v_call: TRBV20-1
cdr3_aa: CSATTGTLTGKETQYF
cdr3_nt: TGCAGTGCTACCACAGGGACGCTGACGGGGAAAGAGACCCAGTACTTC

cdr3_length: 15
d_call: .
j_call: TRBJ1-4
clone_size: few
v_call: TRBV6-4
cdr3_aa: CASRSWTASNEKLFF
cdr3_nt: TGTGCCAGCAGATCATGGACAGCGTCTAATGAAAAACTGTTTTTT

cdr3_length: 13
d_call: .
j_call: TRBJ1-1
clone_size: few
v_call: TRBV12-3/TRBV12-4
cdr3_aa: CASRTGRLTEAFF
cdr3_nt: TGTGCCAGCAGAACCGGGCGCCTCACTGAAGCTTTCTTT

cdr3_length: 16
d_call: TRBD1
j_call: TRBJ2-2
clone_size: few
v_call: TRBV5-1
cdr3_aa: CASSVQGQRDTGELFF
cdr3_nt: TGCGCCAGCAGCGTACAGGGACAGCGCGACACCGGGGAGCTGTTTTTT

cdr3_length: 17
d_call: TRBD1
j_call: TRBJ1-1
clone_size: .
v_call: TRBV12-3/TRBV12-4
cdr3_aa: CASRNRGSEGLNTEAFF
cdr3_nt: TGTGCCAGCAGAAACAGGGGATCGGAGGGACTGAACACTGAAGCTTTCTTT

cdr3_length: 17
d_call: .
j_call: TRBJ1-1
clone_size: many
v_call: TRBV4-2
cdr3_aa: CASSQGPRNYQAGGAFF
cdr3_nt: TGTGCCAGCAGCCAAGGCCCACGAAACTACCAGGCGGGGGGAGCTTTCTTT

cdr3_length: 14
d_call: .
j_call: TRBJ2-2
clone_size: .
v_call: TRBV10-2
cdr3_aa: CASSFHRSSGELFF
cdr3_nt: TGTGCCAGCAGCTTCCACAGGTCGTCCGGGGAGCTGTTTTTT

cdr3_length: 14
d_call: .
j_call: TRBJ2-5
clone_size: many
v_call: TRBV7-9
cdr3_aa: CASSQAGQQETQYF
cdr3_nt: TGTGCCAGCAGCCAAGCCGGGCAACAAGAGACCCAGTACTTC

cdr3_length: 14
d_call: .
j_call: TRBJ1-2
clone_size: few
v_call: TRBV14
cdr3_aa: CASSHRNSHRPHTF
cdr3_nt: TGTGCCAGCAGCCATAGAAACAGCCACCGACCGCACACCTTC

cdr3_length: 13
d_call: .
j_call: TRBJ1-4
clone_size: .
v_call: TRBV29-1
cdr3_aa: CSVEAFGEEKLFF
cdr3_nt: TGCAGCGTTGAAGCCTTCGGGGAAGAAAAACTGTTTTTT

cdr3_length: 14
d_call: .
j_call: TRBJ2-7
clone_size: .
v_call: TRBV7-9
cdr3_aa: CASSYRGRLYEQYF
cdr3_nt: TGTGCCAGCAGCTACCGGGGACGATTGTACGAGCAGTACTTC

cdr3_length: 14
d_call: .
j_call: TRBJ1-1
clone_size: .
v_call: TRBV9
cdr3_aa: CASSESISVAEAFF
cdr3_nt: TGCGCCAGCAGTGAGTCGATCTCGGTGGCTGAAGCTTTCTTT

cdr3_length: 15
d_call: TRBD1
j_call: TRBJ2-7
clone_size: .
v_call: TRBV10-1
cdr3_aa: CASGGETGNVNEQYF
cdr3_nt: TGCGCCAGCGGAGGAGAGACAGGGAACGTTAACGAGCAGTACTTC

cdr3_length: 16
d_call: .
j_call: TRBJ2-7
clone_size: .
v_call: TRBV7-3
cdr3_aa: CASSFGGQGAYNEQYF
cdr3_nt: TGTGCCAGCAGCTTCGGGGGGCAGGGGGCATACAATGAGCAGTACTTC

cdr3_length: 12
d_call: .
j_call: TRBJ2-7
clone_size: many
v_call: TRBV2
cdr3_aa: CASSRDAYEQYF
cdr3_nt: TGTGCCAGCAGCCGGGACGCCTACGAGCAGTACTTC

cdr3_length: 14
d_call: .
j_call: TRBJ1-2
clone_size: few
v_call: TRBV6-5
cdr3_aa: CASSERPGDYGYTF
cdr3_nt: TGTGCCAGCAGTGAACGTCCAGGGGACTATGGCTACACCTTC

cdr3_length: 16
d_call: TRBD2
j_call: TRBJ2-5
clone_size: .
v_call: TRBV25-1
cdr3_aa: CASSPPGLTSGETQYF
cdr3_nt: TGTGCCAGCTCACCACCGGGCCTAACTAGCGGGGAGACCCAGTACTTC

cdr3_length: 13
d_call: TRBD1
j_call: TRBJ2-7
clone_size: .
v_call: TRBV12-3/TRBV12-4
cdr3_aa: CASSFRQGKEQYF
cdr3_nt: TGTGCCAGCAGTTTTCGACAGGGAAAAGAACAGTACTTC

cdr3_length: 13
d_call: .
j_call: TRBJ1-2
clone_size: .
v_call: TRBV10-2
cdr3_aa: CASSERNFDGYTF
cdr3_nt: TGCGCCAGCAGTGAGCGAAACTTCGATGGCTACACCTTC

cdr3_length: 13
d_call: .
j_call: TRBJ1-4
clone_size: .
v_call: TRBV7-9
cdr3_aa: CAGSPRGPEKLFF
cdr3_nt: TGTGCCGGCAGCCCCCGGGGGCCGGAAAAACTGTTTTTT

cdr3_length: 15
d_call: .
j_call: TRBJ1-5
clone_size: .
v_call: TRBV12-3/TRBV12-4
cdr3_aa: CASRGNTGSNQPQHF
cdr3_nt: TGTGCCAGCAGGGGGAATACGGGAAGCAATCAGCCCCAGCATTTT

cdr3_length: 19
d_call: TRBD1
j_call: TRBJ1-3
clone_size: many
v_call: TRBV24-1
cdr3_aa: CATSGSPGQGGSAGNTIYF
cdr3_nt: TGTGCCACCAGTGGTTCCCCGGGACAGGGGGGTTCGGCTGGAAACACCATATATTTT

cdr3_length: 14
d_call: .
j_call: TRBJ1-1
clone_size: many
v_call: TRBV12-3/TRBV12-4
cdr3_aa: CASRWGYMNTEAFF
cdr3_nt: TGTGCCAGCCGGTGGGGTTACATGAACACTGAAGCTTTCTTT

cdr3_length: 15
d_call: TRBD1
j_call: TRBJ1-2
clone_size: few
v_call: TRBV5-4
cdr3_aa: CASSTPRTGSYGYTF
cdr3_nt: TGTGCCAGCAGTACCCCACGGACAGGGAGTTATGGCTACACCTTC